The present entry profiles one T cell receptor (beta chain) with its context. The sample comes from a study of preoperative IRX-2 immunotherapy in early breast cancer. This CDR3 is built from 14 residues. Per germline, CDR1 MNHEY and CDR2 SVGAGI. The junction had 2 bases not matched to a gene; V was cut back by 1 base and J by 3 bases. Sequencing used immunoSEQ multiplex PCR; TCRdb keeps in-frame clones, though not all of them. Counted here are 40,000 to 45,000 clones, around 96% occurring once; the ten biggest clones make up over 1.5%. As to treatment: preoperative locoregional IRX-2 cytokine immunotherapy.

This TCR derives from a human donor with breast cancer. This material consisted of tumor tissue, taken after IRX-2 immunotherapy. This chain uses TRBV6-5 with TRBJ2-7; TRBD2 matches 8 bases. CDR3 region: CASSYFREGYEQYF. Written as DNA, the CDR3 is TGTGCCAGCAGTTACTTCCGGGAGGGCTACGAGCAGTACTTC.